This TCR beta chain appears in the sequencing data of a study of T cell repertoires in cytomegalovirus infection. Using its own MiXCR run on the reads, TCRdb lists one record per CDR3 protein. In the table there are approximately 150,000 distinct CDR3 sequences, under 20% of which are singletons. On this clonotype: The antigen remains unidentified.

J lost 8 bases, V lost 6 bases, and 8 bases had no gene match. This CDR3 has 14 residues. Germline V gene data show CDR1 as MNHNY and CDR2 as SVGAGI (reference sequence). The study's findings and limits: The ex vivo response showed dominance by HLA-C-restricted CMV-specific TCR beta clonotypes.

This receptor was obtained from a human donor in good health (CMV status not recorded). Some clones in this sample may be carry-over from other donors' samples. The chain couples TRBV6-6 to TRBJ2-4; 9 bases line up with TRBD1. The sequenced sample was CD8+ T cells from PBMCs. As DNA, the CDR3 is TGTGCCAGCAGCTTACAGGGGGCGCCGGACATTCAGTACTTC. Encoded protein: CASSLQGAPDIQYF.